A single sample is the source of the 20 T cell receptor beta chains below, sequenced in a study of blood T cell repertoires in COVID-19. The assay was immunoSEQ multiplex PCR, and TCRdb's table has in-frame clones only and misses some. The table lists 45,000 to 55,000 clones, 90% of them singletons. The sequencing sample was made of peripheral blood. The origin of the receptors is a woman aged 35 to 49 with active COVID-19.

This sequence joins TRBV29-1 and TRBJ2-3; a weak D match, TRBD1 (6 bases). Trimming removed 5 bases at V and 0 bases at J, with 12 bases between. CDR1 is SQVTM and CDR2 is ANQGSEA in the germline V gene. This CDR3 comprises 14 residues. The CDR3 region is CSVFRTASTDTQYF. CDR3 nucleotide sequence: TGCAGCGTTTTCCGGACAGCTAGCACAGATACGCAGTATTTT.

J is TRBJ1-2 and V is TRBV10-3; D possibly corresponds to TRBD1 (5 bases). Germline V gives CDR1 ENHRY, CDR2 SYGVKD. The CDR3 covers 13 residues. V was trimmed by 6 bases and J by 4 bases, leaving 12 bases between them. The CDR3 DNA sequence: TGTGCCATCAGGGGGCTGGGAAGCTATGGCTACACCTTC. It specifies CAIRGLGSYGYTF.

This chain connects TRBV9 to TRBJ2-1; 9 nucleotides match TRBD2. Trimming at V came to 0 bases and at J to 9 bases, leaving 4 bases not matched to a gene. This CDR3 comprises 14 residues. The germline V gene encodes CDR1 SGDLS and CDR2 YYNGEE. This chain's CDR3 is CASSVGGGGSEQFF. The CDR3 coding sequence is TGTGCCAGCAGCGTAGGCGGGGGGGGCAGTGAGCAGTTCTTC. The whole variable domain, filled in from reference TRBV9 and TRBJ2-1, reads DSGVTQTPKHLITATGQRVTLRCSPRSGDLSVYWYQQSLDQGLQFLIQYYNGEERAKGNILERFSAQQFPDLHSELNLSSLELGDSALYFCASSVGGGGSEQFFGPGTRLTVL.

The chain joins TRBV6-1 to TRBJ2-1, with TRBD1 identical over 8 bases. The junction had 0 bases not matched to a gene; V was cut back by 2 bases and J by 6 bases. The germline gives CDR1 MNHNS, CDR2 SASEGT. The CDR3 totals 13 residues. In DNA, the CDR3 is TGTGCCAGCAGTGAAACAGGGGGCAATGAGCAGTTCTTC. This sequence encodes CASSETGGNEQFF.

This chain connects TRBV4-1 to TRBJ1-1; 9 bases match TRBD1. The CDR3 loop spans 18 amino acids. The germline V gene encodes CDR1 MGHRA and CDR2 YSYEKL. J lost 3 bases, V lost 0 bases, and 11 bases had no gene match. This CDR3 reads CASSQELQGARVDTEAFF. CDR3 bases: TGCGCCAGCAGCCAAGAATTACAGGGGGCGCGGGTGGACACTGAAGCTTTCTTT.

The rearrangement joins TRBV24-1 to TRBJ1-2, with D perhaps TRBD1 (6 bases). V lost 5 bases and J lost 7, with 16 bases in between. This CDR3 is built from 14 residues. Germline V gene data show CDR1 as KGHDR and CDR2 as SFDVKD. Written as DNA, the CDR3 is TGTGCCACCAGTGTAGGGGAGACAGGCAGTGGCTACACCTTC. It encodes CATSVGETGSGYTF.

The chain is built from TRBV28 and TRBJ1-1, with D perhaps matching TRBD1 (5 bases). Germline lookup yields CDR1 MDHEN and CDR2 SYDVKM. The CDR3 has 12 amino acids. V was cut by 4 bases and J by 6 bases, with 9 bases left in between. In nucleotides, the CDR3 is TGTGCCAGCAGTTGGGGGGTGGCTGAAGCTTTCTTT. It specifies CASSWGVAEAFF. The full variable domain, its missing parts supplied by reference TRBV28 and TRBJ1-1, is DVKVTQSSRYLVKRTGEKVFLECVQDMDHENMFWYRQDPGLGLRLIYFSYDVKMKEKGDIPEGYSVSREKKERFSLILESASTNQTSMYLCASSWGVAEAFFGQGTRLTVV.

The chain recombines TRBV5-1 with TRBJ2-5, with D possibly matching TRBD2 (6 bases). Germline values: CDR1 SGHRS, CDR2 YFSETQ. V was clipped by 0 bases and J by 5 bases, with 11 bases between them. CDR3 length: 14 residues. CDR3 in amino acids: CASSLGLDVETQYF. CDR3 nucleotides: TGCGCCAGCAGCTTGGGACTAGATGTGGAGACCCAGTACTTC.

The chain uses TRBV19 and TRBJ2-5, with 8 nucleotides matching TRBD1. The trim removed 6 bases at V and 7 bases at J, leaving 7 bases unmatched. The CDR3 runs 13 residues. The germline gives CDR1 LNHDA, CDR2 SQIVND (reference sequence). CDR3 DNA sequence: TGTGCCAGTAGCCCACAGGGGGTAGCGACCCAGTACTTC. This sequence encodes CASSPQGVATQYF.

The V call is TRBV13, the J call TRBJ2-2; D might be TRBD2 (6 bases). The CDR3 has 14 residues. The germline V gene has CDR1 PRHDT and CDR2 FYEKMQ (reference sequence). V shed 8 bases and J shed 6 bases, with 16 bases lying between them. CDR3 sequence reads: CASGVGGGPGELFF. CDR3 nucleotide sequence: TGTGCCAGCGGGGTCGGGGGAGGCCCCGGGGAGCTGTTTTTT.

The sample holds one count of this clone. V and J are TRBV4-2 and TRBJ2-3; 13 positions agree with TRBD2. The CDR3 is 15 amino acids. After removal of 1 base from V and 5 bases from J, the junction contained 0 bases not matched to a gene. Germline V gives CDR1 LGHNA, CDR2 YNFKEQ. The CDR3 reads CASSQGLAGGDTQYF. The CDR3 nucleotides are TGTGCCAGCAGCCAAGGACTAGCGGGGGGAGATACGCAGTATTTT.

V is TRBV10-3 and J is TRBJ2-2; 13 bases map to TRBD2. The V gene's germline CDR1 is ENHRY and CDR2 SYGVKD. V shed 7 bases and J 4 bases; nucleotides not matched to a gene: 9. CDR3 length: 17 amino acids. CDR3 sequence (DNA): TGTGCCATCAACGGCGGGACTAGCGGGGCGGGCACCGGGGAGCTGTTTTTT. It is translated as CAINGGTSGAGTGELFF.

V and J are TRBV27 and TRBJ1-5; TRBD1 matches 8 bases. This CDR3 contains 15 residues. V lost 3 bases, J lost 6 bases, and 7 bases stayed unmatched. Germline CDR1 MNHEY, CDR2 SMNVEV (reference sequence). CDR3 DNA: TGTGCCAGCAGTTTGACAGGGGCCCCGGGTCAGCCCCAGCATTTT. Translation: CASSLTGAPGQPQHF.

In its sample, this clone was seen a few times. The V call is TRBV27, the J call TRBJ2-3; 9 nucleotides match TRBD2. V shed 2 bases, J shed 2 bases, and the junction held 11 bases outside the gene matches. This CDR3 contains 18 residues. Looked up from germline, CDR1 is MNHEY and CDR2 is SMNVEV (reference sequence). The CDR3 loop is CASSLLKVTSGPTDTQYF. DNA for the CDR3: TGTGCCAGCAGTTTACTTAAAGTAACTAGCGGGCCCACAGATACGCAGTATTTT.

The rearrangement joins TRBV6-1 to TRBJ2-1; 9 nucleotides agree with TRBD2. This CDR3 spans 15 amino acids. V lost 0 bases, J lost 4 bases, and 1 base stayed unmatched. Germline V gene data show CDR1 as MNHNS and CDR2 as SASEGT. As DNA, the CDR3 is TGTGCCAGCAGTGAAGCTAGCGGGGGTTACAATGAGCAGTTCTTC. This translates into CASSEASGGYNEQFF.

This clone was found once. J is TRBJ1-1 and V is TRBV5-1; no clear D. Trimming removed 0 bases from V and 1 base from J, with 13 bases in between. Germline loops: CDR1 SGHRS, CDR2 YFSETQ. This CDR3 is 16 amino acids long. CDR3 region: CASSLAVGGTNTEAFF. CDR3 sequence (DNA): TGCGCCAGCAGCTTGGCGGTCGGCGGAACGAACACTGAAGCTTTCTTT. The complete variable domain, with remaining parts taken from reference TRBV5-1 and TRBJ1-1, reads KAGVTQTPRYLIKTRGQQVTLSCSPISGHRSVSWYQQTPGQGLQFLFEYFSETQRNKGNFPGRFSGRQFSNSRSEMNVSTLELGDSALYLCASSLAVGGTNTEAFFGQGTRLTVV.

The chain recombines TRBV28 with TRBJ2-2; no clear D gene. CDR3 length: 13 amino acids. Between the trimmed V and J ends, which lost 7 bases and 4 bases, there was a span of 10 bases. The V gene's germline CDR1 is MDHEN and CDR2 SYDVKM. The CDR3 region is CASKLSGTGELFF. The CDR3 DNA reads as TGTGCCAGCAAGTTGTCAGGCACCGGGGAGCTGTTTTTT. Supplemented by reference TRBV28 and TRBJ2-2, the full variable domain reads DVKVTQSSRYLVKRTGEKVFLECVQDMDHENMFWYRQDPGLGLRLIYFSYDVKMKEKGDIPEGYSVSREKKERFSLILESASTNQTSMYLCASKLSGTGELFFGEGSRLTVL.

The rearrangement uses TRBV7-3 and TRBJ2-1; D perhaps matches TRBD1 (6 bases). Trimming removed 5 bases from V and 3 bases from J, with 17 bases in between. The CDR3 totals 16 residues. Germline loops: CDR1 SGHTA, CDR2 FQGTGA. CDR3 protein: CASSKNQGLVYNEQFF. The CDR3 bases are TGTGCCAGCAGCAAGAATCAGGGGTTGGTCTACAATGAGCAGTTCTTC.

This clone showed up just once. The CDR3 coding sequence is TGTGCCAGCTCACGCGTCTTGGGGACAGGGGGAGATACGCAGTATTTT. Protein sequence: CASSRVLGTGGDTQYF. The rearrangement links TRBV18 to TRBJ2-3; 11 nucleotides match TRBD1. V lost 4 bases to trimming and J lost 5 bases; unmatched junction nucleotides: 8. CDR1 and CDR2 from the germline V gene are KGHSH and LQKENI. This CDR3 region has 16 residues.

This clone was seen once. V gene TRBV7-2 combines with J gene TRBJ1-2, with 10 bases identical to TRBD1. CDR3 length: 16 amino acids. Germline V gene data show CDR1 as SGHTA and CDR2 as FQGNSA. The V gene end was trimmed by 1 base and the J gene end by 0 bases; junction bases not matched to a gene: 2. CDR3 residues: CASSLGTGGPNYGYTF. The CDR3 DNA reads as TGTGCCAGCAGCTTAGGGACAGGGGGTCCTAACTATGGCTACACCTTC.